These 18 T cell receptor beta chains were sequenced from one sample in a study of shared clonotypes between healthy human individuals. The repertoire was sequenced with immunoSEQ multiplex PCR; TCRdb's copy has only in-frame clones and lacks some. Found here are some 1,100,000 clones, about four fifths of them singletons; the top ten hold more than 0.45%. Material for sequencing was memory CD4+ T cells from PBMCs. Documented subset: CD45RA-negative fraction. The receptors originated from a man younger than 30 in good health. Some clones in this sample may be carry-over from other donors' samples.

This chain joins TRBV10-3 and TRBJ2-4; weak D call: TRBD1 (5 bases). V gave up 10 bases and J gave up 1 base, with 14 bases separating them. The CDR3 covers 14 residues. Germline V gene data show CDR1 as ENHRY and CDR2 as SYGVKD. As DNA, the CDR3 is TGTGCCACCAGGGCCCAGCTGGCCAAAAACATTCAGTACTTC. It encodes CATRAQLAKNIQYF.

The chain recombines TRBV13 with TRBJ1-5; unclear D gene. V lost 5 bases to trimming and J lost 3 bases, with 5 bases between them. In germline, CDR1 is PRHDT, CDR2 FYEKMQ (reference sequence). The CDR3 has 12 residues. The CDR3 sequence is CASSLLNQPQHF. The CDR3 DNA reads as TGTGCCAGCAGCCTACTCAATCAGCCCCAGCATTTT.

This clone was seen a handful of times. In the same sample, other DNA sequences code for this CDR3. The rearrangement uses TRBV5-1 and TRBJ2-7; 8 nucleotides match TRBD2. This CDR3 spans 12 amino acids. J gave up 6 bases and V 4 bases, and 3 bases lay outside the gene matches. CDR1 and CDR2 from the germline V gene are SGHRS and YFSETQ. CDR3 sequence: CASSLRGGEQYF. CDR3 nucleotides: TGCGCCAGCAGCCTTCGGGGGGGCGAGCAGTACTTC.

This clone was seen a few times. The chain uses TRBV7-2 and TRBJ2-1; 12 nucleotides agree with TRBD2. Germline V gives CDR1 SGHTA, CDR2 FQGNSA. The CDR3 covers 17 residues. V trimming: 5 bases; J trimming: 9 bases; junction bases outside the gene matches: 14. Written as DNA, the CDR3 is TGTGCCAGCAGCCAGGAAACGGGACTAGCGGGTTCCGGTGAGCAGTTCTTC. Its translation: CASSQETGLAGSGEQFF. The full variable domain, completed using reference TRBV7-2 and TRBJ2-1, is GAGVSQSPSNKVTEKGKDVELRCDPISGHTALYWYRQSLGQGLEFLIYFQGNSAPDKSGLPSDRFSAERTGGSVSTLTIQRTQQEDSAVYLCASSQETGLAGSGEQFFGPGTRLTVL.

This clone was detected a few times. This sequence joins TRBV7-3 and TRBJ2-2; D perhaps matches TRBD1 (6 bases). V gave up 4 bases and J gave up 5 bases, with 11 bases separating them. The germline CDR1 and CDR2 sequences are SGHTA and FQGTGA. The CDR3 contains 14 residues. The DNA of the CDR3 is TGTGCCAGCAGCTCCGGACAGACTACCGGGGAGCTGTTTTTT. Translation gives CASSSGQTTGELFF.

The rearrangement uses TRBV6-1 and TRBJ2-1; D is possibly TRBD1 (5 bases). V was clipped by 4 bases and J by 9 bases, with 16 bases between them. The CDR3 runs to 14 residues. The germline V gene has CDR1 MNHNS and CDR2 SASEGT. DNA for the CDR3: TGTGCCAGCAGTGTGGCAGGGTGGTCGGCTGAGCAGTTCTTC. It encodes CASSVAGWSAEQFF.

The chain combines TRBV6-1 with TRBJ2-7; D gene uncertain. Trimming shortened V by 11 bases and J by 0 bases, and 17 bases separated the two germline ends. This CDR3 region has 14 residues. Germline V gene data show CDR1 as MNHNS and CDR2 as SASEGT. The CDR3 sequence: CAGRGGRSSYEQYF. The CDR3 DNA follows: TGTGCCGGACGTGGCGGACGGAGCTCCTACGAGCAGTACTTC.

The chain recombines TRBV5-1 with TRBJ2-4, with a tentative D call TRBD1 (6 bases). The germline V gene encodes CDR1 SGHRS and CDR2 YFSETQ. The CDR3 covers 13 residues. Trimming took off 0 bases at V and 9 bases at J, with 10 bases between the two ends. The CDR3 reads CASSLDRDGIQYF. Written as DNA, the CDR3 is TGCGCCAGCAGCTTGGACAGGGACGGCATTCAGTACTTC.

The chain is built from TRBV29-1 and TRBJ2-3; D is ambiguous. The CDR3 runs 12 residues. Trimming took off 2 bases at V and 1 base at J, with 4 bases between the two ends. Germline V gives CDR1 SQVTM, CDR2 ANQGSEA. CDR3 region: CSVEPGTDTQYF. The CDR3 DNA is TGCAGCGTTGAACCAGGCACAGATACGCAGTATTTT.

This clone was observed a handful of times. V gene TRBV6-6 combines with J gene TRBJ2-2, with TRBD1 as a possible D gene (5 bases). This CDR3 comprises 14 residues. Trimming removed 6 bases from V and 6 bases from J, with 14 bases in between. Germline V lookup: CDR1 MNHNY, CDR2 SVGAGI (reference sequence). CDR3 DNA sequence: TGTGCCAGCAGGCTAATCAGGGAATCCGGGGAGCTGTTTTTT. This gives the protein CASRLIRESGELFF.

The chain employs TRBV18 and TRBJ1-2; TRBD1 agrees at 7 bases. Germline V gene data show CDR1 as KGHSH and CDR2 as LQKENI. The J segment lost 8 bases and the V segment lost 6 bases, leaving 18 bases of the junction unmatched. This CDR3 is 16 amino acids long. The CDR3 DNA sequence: TGTGCCAGCTCCTCTGGGACAGCCTCCCTCGAAGGGGGCTACACCTTC. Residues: CASSSGTASLEGGYTF.

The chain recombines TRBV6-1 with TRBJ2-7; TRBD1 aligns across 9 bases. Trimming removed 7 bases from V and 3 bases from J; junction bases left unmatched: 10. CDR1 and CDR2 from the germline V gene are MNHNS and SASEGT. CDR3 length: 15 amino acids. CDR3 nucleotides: TGTGCCAGCAAATCTGGGACAGGGAGCATCTACGAGCAGTACTTC. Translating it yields CASKSGTGSIYEQYF.

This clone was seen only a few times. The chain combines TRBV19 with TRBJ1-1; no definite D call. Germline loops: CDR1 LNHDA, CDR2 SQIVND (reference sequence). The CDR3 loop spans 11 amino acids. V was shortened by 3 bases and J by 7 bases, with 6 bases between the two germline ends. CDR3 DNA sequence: TGTGCCAGTAGTATCGCTGGTGAAGCTTTCTTT. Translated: CASSIAGEAFF.

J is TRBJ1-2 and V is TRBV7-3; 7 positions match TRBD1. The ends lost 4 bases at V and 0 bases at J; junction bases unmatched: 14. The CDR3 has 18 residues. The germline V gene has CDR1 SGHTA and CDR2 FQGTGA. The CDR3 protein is CASSSRGQAKIANYGYTF. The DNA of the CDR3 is TGTGCCAGCAGCTCCCGCGGACAGGCAAAGATCGCTAACTATGGCTACACCTTC.

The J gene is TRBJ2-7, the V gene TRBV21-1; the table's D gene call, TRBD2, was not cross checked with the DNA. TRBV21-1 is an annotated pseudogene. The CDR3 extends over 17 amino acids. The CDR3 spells CASSKPPGWPEIYEQYF. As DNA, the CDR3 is TGTGCCAGCAGCAAACCCCCGGGGTGGCCAGAAATCTACGAGCAGTACTTC.

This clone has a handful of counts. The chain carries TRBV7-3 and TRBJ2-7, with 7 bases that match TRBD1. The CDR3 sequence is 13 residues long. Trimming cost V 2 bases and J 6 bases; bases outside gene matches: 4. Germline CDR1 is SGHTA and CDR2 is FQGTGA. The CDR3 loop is CASSLDREGEQYF. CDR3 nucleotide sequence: TGTGCCAGCAGCTTAGACAGGGAAGGCGAGCAGTACTTC.

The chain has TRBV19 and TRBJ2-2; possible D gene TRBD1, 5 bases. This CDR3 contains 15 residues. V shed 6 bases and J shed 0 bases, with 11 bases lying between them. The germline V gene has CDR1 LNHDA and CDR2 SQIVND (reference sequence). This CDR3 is CASRAGQTNTGELFF. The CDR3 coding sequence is TGTGCCAGTAGGGCAGGACAAACGAACACCGGGGAGCTGTTTTTT.

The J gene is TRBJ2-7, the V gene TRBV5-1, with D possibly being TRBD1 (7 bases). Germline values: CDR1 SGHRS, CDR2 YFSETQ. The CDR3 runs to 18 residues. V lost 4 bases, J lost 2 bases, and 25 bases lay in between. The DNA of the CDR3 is TGCGCCAGCAGCCAAGAGACTTACAGGGGACTCAGCACCTACGAGCAGTACTTC. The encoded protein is CASSQETYRGLSTYEQYF.